This TCR beta chain was profiled in a study of blood T cell repertoires in COVID-19. Background on the study: Acute-phase and convalescent COVID-19 samples originated in the United States, Italy and Spain.

Germline CDR1 SGHTA, CDR2 FQGNSA. The V end lost 4 bases, the J end lost 10 bases, and 14 bases lay between the germline ends. The CDR3 extends over 14 amino acids. Method: immunoSEQ multiplex PCR; TCRdb's copy keeps in-frame clones and lacks some. The repertoire includes some 320,000 clones, 90% of them detected once, and about 4% sits in the top ten. Participants reported their clinical history, and cohort assignment relied on those reports. V and J are TRBV7-2 and TRBJ1-6; D might be TRBD1 (6 bases). The material sequenced was PBMCs or T cells enriched from blood (not recorded which). This TCR came from a woman aged 25 to 39 who had been exposed to COVID-19. The CDR3 bases are TGTGCCAGCAGCTCAGGACAGTTTTCGTCACCCCTCCACTTT. This translates into CASSSGQFSSPLHF.